These T cell receptor beta chains were read from a single sample in a study of blood T cell repertoires in COVID-19. Profiled with immunoSEQ multiplex PCR; TCRdb holds only in-frame clones, not every one. Of about 150,000 clones in the sample, 85% are singletons; the top ten hold roughly 6.4%. The material sequenced was PBMCs or T cells enriched from blood (not recorded which). The receptor source for this set is a woman in her 40s who had recovered from COVID-19. The CDR3 runs from the conserved cysteine through the conserved F or W. A D gene is named only where the DNA matches it firmly. Part of the rows lack a size; the others show once, few, many or a class for expanded clones.

D	V	J	size	CDR3	DNA
TRBD2	TRBV14	TRBJ2-7	once	CASSPYSGIGTYEQYF	TGTGCCAGCAGCCCATATAGCGGGATCGGAACCTACGAGCAGTACTTC
-	TRBV6-1	TRBJ2-2	few	CASSEDGRANTGELFF	TGTGCCAGCAGTGAAGATGGTAGAGCGAACACCGGGGAGCTGTTTTTT
-	TRBV27	TRBJ2-2	-	CASSFGGPITGELFF	TGTGCCAGCAGTTTCGGGGGGCCGATCACCGGGGAGCTGTTTTTT
TRBD2	TRBV28	TRBJ2-7	-	CASSVSSGSSYEQYF	TGTGCCAGCAGTGTTTCTAGCGGGAGCTCCTACGAGCAGTACTTC
TRBD1	TRBV2	TRBJ1-6	-	CASSEGGQSSYNSPLHF	TGTGCCAGCAGTGAAGGGGGACAGAGCTCCTATAATTCACCCCTCCACTTT
TRBD2	TRBV27	TRBJ2-1	-	CASSVTSGRAYEQFF	TGTGCCAGCAGTGTTACTAGCGGGAGGGCCTATGAGCAGTTCTTC
TRBD2	TRBV7-9	TRBJ2-7	-	CASSSRLAGISYEQYF	TGTGCCAGCAGCTCAAGACTAGCGGGTATCTCCTACGAGCAGTACTTC
-	TRBV27	TRBJ1-1	once	CASSSQPLNTEAFF	TGTGCCAGCAGTTCACAGCCTTTGAACACTGAAGCTTTCTTT
-	TRBV18	TRBJ2-4	-	CASSPEGSIQYF	TGTGCCAGCTCACCGGAGGGGTCCATTCAGTACTTC
-	TRBV9	TRBJ1-5	-	CASSVSGASNQPQHF	TGTGCCAGCAGCGTATCAGGGGCGAGCAATCAGCCCCAGCATTTT
TRBD2	TRBV7-9	TRBJ2-3	-	CASSIPPSGGPSEGTDTQYF	TGTGCCAGCAGCATCCCACCTAGCGGGGGGCCTTCCGAGGGCACAGATACGCAGTATTTT
TRBD1	TRBV6-1	TRBJ1-4	-	CASSDGTGDEKLFF	TGTGCCAGCAGTGACGGGACAGGAGATGAAAAACTGTTTTTT
TRBD1	TRBV5-1	TRBJ2-7	-	CASSSQGATREQYF	TGCGCCAGCAGCTCCCAGGGGGCGACTCGGGAGCAGTACTTC
TRBD1	TRBV18	TRBJ1-1	-	CASSPLGQENTEAFF	TGTGCCAGCTCACCCCTGGGACAGGAGAACACTGAAGCTTTCTTT
-	TRBV9	TRBJ2-3	-	CASSSVPVGATDTQYF	TGTGCCAGCAGCTCAGTTCCGGTAGGGGCAACAGATACGCAGTATTTT
TRBD1	TRBV5-6	TRBJ1-6	-	CASSFGTGELLYNSPLHF	TGTGCCAGCAGCTTCGGGACAGGTGAGTTATTGTATAATTCACCCCTCCACTTT
TRBD1	TRBV13	TRBJ1-2	-	CASSFQGQGASGYTF	TGTGCCAGCAGCTTTCAGGGACAGGGGGCGTCTGGCTACACCTTC
-	TRBV9	TRBJ1-4	-	CASTPGGDMTTNEKLFF	TGTGCCAGCACCCCCGGGGGAGACATGACAACTAATGAAAAACTGTTTTTT
-	TRBV7-8	TRBJ2-3	few	CASSPTSPAVTQYF	TGTGCCAGCAGCCCGACTAGTCCCGCAGTTACGCAGTATTTT
-	TRBV2	TRBJ1-5	-	CASGGATDSNQPQHF	TGTGCCAGCGGGGGGGCCACGGATAGCAATCAGCCCCAGCATTTT
TRBD1	TRBV6-5	TRBJ2-4	-	CASSTGDGIQYF	TGTGCCAGCAGCACAGGGGATGGCATTCAGTACTTC
-	TRBV14	TRBJ2-7	once	CASSHPQGISYEQYF	TGTGCCAGCAGCCACCCGCAGGGGATCTCCTACGAGCAGTACTTC
TRBD2	TRBV4-2	TRBJ2-1	-	CASSQTGTSGLVEQFF	TGTGCCAGCAGCCAAACCGGGACTAGCGGTCTGGTTGAGCAGTTCTTC
TRBD2	TRBV27	TRBJ2-1	-	CASRGRSSGSQNEQFF	TGTGCCAGCAGGGGTAGGTCTAGCGGGAGTCAAAATGAGCAGTTCTTC
TRBD2	TRBV7-8	TRBJ2-7	-	CASSLRLAGDEQYF	TGTGCCAGCAGCCTCCGACTAGCGGGAGACGAGCAGTACTTC
-	TRBV25-1	TRBJ1-2	few	CASSDWTSYGYTF	TGTGCCAGCAGTGATTGGACAAGCTATGGCTACACCTTC
-	TRBV5-1	TRBJ2-5	-	CASSLGSAPQETQYF	TGCGCCAGCAGCTTGGGCAGTGCCCCCCAAGAGACCCAGTACTTC
-	TRBV5-6	TRBJ1-1	-	CASSLVGYGSTEAFF	TGTGCCAGCAGCTTGGTTGGGTATGGGAGCACTGAAGCTTTCTTT
-	TRBV2	TRBJ2-7	-	CASTVANYEQYF	TGTGCCAGCACGGTAGCCAACTACGAGCAGTACTTC
TRBD2	TRBV7-8	TRBJ2-7	-	CASSTRGSLPLYEQYF	TGTGCCAGCAGTACCCGCGGGAGTCTCCCCCTCTACGAGCAGTACTTC
-	TRBV10-3	TRBJ1-1	-	CAISEFTGLGAFF	TGTGCCATCAGTGAGTTTACAGGGCTTGGAGCTTTCTTT
-	TRBV7-8	TRBJ2-2	-	CASSQPKRPSGGELFF	TGTGCCAGCAGCCAACCTAAGCGACCCTCGGGGGGGGAGCTGTTTTTT
-	TRBV15	TRBJ2-3	-	CATSSGQLDTDTQYF	TGTGCCACCAGCTCTGGACAGTTGGACACAGATACGCAGTATTTT
TRBD2	TRBV3-1/TRBV3-2	TRBJ2-1	once	CASSQTSAQDNEQFF	TGTGCCAGCAGCCAGACTAGCGCTCAAGACAATGAGCAGTTCTTC
TRBD1	TRBV2	TRBJ2-1	once	CASSTGTGTHEQFF	TGTGCCAGCAGTACCGGGACAGGGACTCATGAGCAGTTCTTC
-	TRBV27	TRBJ2-1	-	CASSSMSHEQFF	TGTGCCAGCAGTTCTATGTCACATGAGCAGTTCTTC
-	TRBV20-1	TRBJ1-5	-	CSASSGNSNQPQHF	TGCAGTGCTAGTTCAGGGAATAGCAATCAGCCCCAGCATTTT